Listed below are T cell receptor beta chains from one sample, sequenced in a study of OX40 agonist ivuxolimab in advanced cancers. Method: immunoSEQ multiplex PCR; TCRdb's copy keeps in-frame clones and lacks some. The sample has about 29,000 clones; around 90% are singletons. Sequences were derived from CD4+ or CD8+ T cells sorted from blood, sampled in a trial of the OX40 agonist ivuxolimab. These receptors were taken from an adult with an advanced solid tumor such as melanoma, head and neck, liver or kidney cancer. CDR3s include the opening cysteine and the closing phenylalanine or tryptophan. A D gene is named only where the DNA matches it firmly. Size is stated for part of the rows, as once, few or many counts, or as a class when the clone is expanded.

cdr3_nt: TGTGCCAGCAGTGTAGACACCGCTAACTATGGCTACACCTTC
cdr3_aa: CASSVDTANYGYTF
v_call: TRBV28
d_call: NA
j_call: TRBJ1-2
clone_size: NA

cdr3_nt: TGTGCCAGCAGTCTCACATGGACAGGGAGCAACAATGAGCAGTTCTTC
cdr3_aa: CASSLTWTGSNNEQFF
v_call: TRBV27
d_call: TRBD1
j_call: TRBJ2-1
clone_size: NA

cdr3_nt: TGTGCCAGCAAAGTACTAGCGGGGTCCTACGAGCAGTACTTC
cdr3_aa: CASKVLAGSYEQYF
v_call: TRBV6-1
d_call: TRBD2
j_call: TRBJ2-7
clone_size: NA

cdr3_nt: TGTGCCAGCAGTTCGTCCCCTGCCGAGCAGTACTTC
cdr3_aa: CASSSSPAEQYF
v_call: TRBV28
d_call: NA
j_call: TRBJ2-7
clone_size: NA

cdr3_nt: TGTGCCAGCGGCAACGCCTACGAGCAGTACTTC
cdr3_aa: CASGNAYEQYF
v_call: TRBV6-5
d_call: NA
j_call: TRBJ2-7
clone_size: NA

cdr3_nt: TGTGCCAGCAGCTTCTCTAGCGGGGAGACCCAGTACTTC
cdr3_aa: CASSFSSGETQYF
v_call: TRBV7-3
d_call: TRBD2
j_call: TRBJ2-5
clone_size: NA

cdr3_nt: TGTGCCAGCAGCTTGGGACAGGACTACGAGCAGTACTTC
cdr3_aa: CASSLGQDYEQYF
v_call: TRBV7-8
d_call: TRBD1
j_call: TRBJ2-7
clone_size: NA

cdr3_nt: TGTGCCAGCACTCCGAGGAGGGAATCCTACGAGCAGTACTTC
cdr3_aa: CASTPRRESYEQYF
v_call: TRBV2
d_call: NA
j_call: TRBJ2-7
clone_size: NA

cdr3_nt: TGTGCCAGCAGCTTCACGGGGAGTACTGAAGCTTTCTTT
cdr3_aa: CASSFTGSTEAFF
v_call: TRBV5-8
d_call: NA
j_call: TRBJ1-1
clone_size: few

cdr3_nt: TGTGCCACCAGCGAGGCGACAGGGGGTTTACTAGGCTACACCTTC
cdr3_aa: CATSEATGGLLGYTF
v_call: TRBV15
d_call: TRBD1
j_call: TRBJ1-2
clone_size: NA

cdr3_nt: TGTGCCACCAGCAGGCCACTAGCGGGGACTACCTACGAGCAGTACTTC
cdr3_aa: CATSRPLAGTTYEQYF
v_call: TRBV15
d_call: TRBD2
j_call: TRBJ2-7
clone_size: NA

cdr3_nt: TGTGCCAGCTCGACGATCGGACAGAGAATTAGCACAGATACGCAGTATTTT
cdr3_aa: CASSTIGQRISTDTQYF
v_call: TRBV28
d_call: NA
j_call: TRBJ2-3
clone_size: NA

cdr3_nt: TGCGCCAGCAGCCAAGAGTCCCGCTGGACAGATACGCAGTATTTT
cdr3_aa: CASSQESRWTDTQYF
v_call: TRBV4-1
d_call: NA
j_call: TRBJ2-3
clone_size: NA

cdr3_nt: TGTGCCAGCACCCTGGCGGGCCGAGCCTACAATGAGCAGTTCTTC
cdr3_aa: CASTLAGRAYNEQFF
v_call: TRBV11-2
d_call: NA
j_call: TRBJ2-1
clone_size: NA

cdr3_nt: TGTGCCAGCAGCCCGACTAGCGGGAGGGCCAGGACCCAGTACTTC
cdr3_aa: CASSPTSGRARTQYF
v_call: TRBV7-9
d_call: TRBD2
j_call: TRBJ2-5
clone_size: NA

cdr3_nt: TGCGCCAGCAGTGAGCCGGGACTAGCGGGAGCCTCGGGGCCGTACGAGCAGTACTTC
cdr3_aa: CASSEPGLAGASGPYEQYF
v_call: TRBV10-1
d_call: TRBD2
j_call: TRBJ2-7
clone_size: NA

cdr3_nt: TGTGCCAGCAGTGAGCAGGGGCCTAACGAGCAGTACTTC
cdr3_aa: CASSEQGPNEQYF
v_call: TRBV25-1
d_call: NA
j_call: TRBJ2-7
clone_size: NA

cdr3_nt: TGTGCCAGCAGTGAGGACAGACTACTCTATGGCTACACCTTC
cdr3_aa: CASSEDRLLYGYTF
v_call: TRBV2
d_call: NA
j_call: TRBJ1-2
clone_size: NA

cdr3_nt: TGTGCCAGAAGCCTGACCGGGACACATACCGGGGAGCTGTTTTTT
cdr3_aa: CARSLTGTHTGELFF
v_call: TRBV5-3
d_call: NA
j_call: TRBJ2-2
clone_size: NA

cdr3_nt: TGTGCCAGCAGCGTCAGTGAAACTATGTATGGCTACACCTTC
cdr3_aa: CASSVSETMYGYTF
v_call: TRBV5-4
d_call: NA
j_call: TRBJ1-2
clone_size: NA